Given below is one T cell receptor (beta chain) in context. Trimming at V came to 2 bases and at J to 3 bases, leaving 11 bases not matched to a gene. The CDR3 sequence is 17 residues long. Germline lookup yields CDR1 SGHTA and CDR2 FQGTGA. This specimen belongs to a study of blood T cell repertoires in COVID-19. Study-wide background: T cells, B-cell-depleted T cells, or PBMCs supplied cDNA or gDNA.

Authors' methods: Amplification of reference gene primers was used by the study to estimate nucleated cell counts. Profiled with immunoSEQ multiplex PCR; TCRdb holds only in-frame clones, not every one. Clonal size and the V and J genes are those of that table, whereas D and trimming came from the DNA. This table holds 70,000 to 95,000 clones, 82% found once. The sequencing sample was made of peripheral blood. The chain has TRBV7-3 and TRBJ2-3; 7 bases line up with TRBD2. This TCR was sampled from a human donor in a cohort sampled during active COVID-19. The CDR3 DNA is TGTGCCAGCAGCTTACGGGGGAGGAGGGGAGGGACAGATACGCAGTATTTT. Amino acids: CASSLRGRRGGTDTQYF.